Listed below are T cell receptor beta chains from one sample, sequenced in a study of long-term antiretroviral therapy in people with HIV. TCRdb's copy holds only in-frame clones and misses some; the assay was immunoSEQ multiplex PCR. Of about 20,000 clones listed, 80% are singletons. This specimen consisted of unsorted PBMCs, obtained 0.2 years after starting antiretroviral therapy. These receptors were collected from a woman aged 40 to 49 with HIV. CDR3s include the opening cysteine and the closing phenylalanine or tryptophan. D genes are given only for firm matches. The size of a clone is reported for some rows only, either as once, few or many, or as a class for expanded clones.

v_gene	j_gene	d_gene	abundance	CDR3nt	CDR3aa
TRBV11-2	TRBJ1-6	NA	NA	TGTGCCAGCAGCTTAGCCGAAAATTATTCACCCCTCCACTTT	CASSLAENYSPLHF
TRBV6-1	TRBJ1-1	NA	NA	TGTGCCAGCAGCTACTTAGTAGGGGCGGGTGAAGCTTTCTTT	CASSYLVGAGEAFF
TRBV19	TRBJ1-2	NA	NA	TGTGCCAGTAACATGCAGCTAGACGGCTATGGCTACACCTTC	CASNMQLDGYGYTF
TRBV5-6	TRBJ2-5	TRBD2	NA	TGTGCCAGCAGCTCGCCAGCGGGAAGGTACCAAGAGACCCAGTACTTC	CASSSPAGRYQETQYF
TRBV18	TRBJ2-6	NA	few	TGTGCCAGCTCACCTCCTACTGGGGCCAACGTCCTGACTTTC	CASSPPTGANVLTF
TRBV14	TRBJ1-5	TRBD1	NA	TGTGCCAGCAGCCTCGGCGGGACAGGGAACCAGCCCCAGCATTTT	CASSLGGTGNQPQHF
TRBV5-5	TRBJ2-7	NA	NA	TGTGCCAGCAGCCCATACTCCTACGAGCAGTACTTC	CASSPYSYEQYF
TRBV7-8	TRBJ2-5	NA	NA	TGTGCCAGCAGCCCCCCCGACGGGGGGCTGGAGACCCAGTACTTC	CASSPPDGGLETQYF
TRBV5-1	TRBJ2-6	TRBD2	few	TGCGCCAGCAGCTTTTATAGCGGGAGGGCAATGTCTGGGGCCAACGTCCTGACTTTC	CASSFYSGRAMSGANVLTF
TRBV5-6	TRBJ2-5	TRBD2	NA	TGTGCCAGCAGCTGGCTAGCGGGGGGAGAAGAGACCCAGTACTTC	CASSWLAGGEETQYF
TRBV5-1	TRBJ1-2	NA	NA	TGCGCCAGCAGCTTGGACCCGACAGGACCCTATGGCTACACCTTC	CASSLDPTGPYGYTF
TRBV10-2	TRBJ2-7	TRBD1	NA	TGCGCCAGCAGTGAGCCGGGACAGGGGGCGGAAGAGCAGTACTTC	CASSEPGQGAEEQYF
TRBV10-3	TRBJ2-7	NA	few	TGTGCCATCAGTGTAGACACCTACGAGCAGTACTTC	CAISVDTYEQYF
TRBV19	TRBJ2-5	NA	NA	TGTGCCAGTAGTATAGATCCTGGTTTGGTCCAAGAGACCCAGTACTTC	CASSIDPGLVQETQYF
TRBV4-3	TRBJ1-2	NA	NA	TGCGCCAGCAGCCCGGGTCTGCGGGGTACCGGCTACACCTTC	CASSPGLRGTGYTF
TRBV19	TRBJ1-4	NA	once	TGTGCCAGTAGGGAATCGTGGGAACTGTTTTTT	CASRESWELFF
TRBV6-5	TRBJ2-1	NA	NA	TGTGCCAGCAGTTACTCGATGAATAGGGACAATGAGCAGTTCTTC	CASSYSMNRDNEQFF
TRBV7-9	TRBJ2-7	NA	NA	TGTGCCAGCAGCCCGACAGCGTACGAGCAGTACTTC	CASSPTAYEQYF
TRBV5-4	TRBJ2-7	NA	NA	TGTGCCAGCAGCCTCCCTGGCGCCTACGAGCAGTACTTC	CASSLPGAYEQYF
TRBV5-6	TRBJ2-3	NA	NA	TGTGCCAGCAGTGACCGGCCCACAGATACGCAGTATTTT	CASSDRPTDTQYF
TRBV12-5	TRBJ2-7	TRBD1	few	TGTGCTAGTGGTTTGGGGACAGGGTATAGAGCTTACGAGCAGTACTTC	CASGLGTGYRAYEQYF
TRBV19	TRBJ1-2	TRBD1	few	TGTGCCAGTAGTATCTCCGACAGGGAGAAAGGCTACACCTTC	CASSISDREKGYTF
TRBV19	TRBJ2-7	NA	NA	TGTGCCAGTAGTATCCAACCCCGGCAGGGCGCCTACGAGCAGTACTTC	CASSIQPRQGAYEQYF
TRBV5-1	TRBJ2-7	NA	NA	TGCGCCAGCACAAAAACCCTCCAGGGGTCCTACGAGCAGTACTTC	CASTKTLQGSYEQYF
TRBV19	TRBJ2-2	NA	NA	TGTGCCAGTAGGGGGGTGAATCCCGGGGAGCTGTTTTTT	CASRGVNPGELFF
TRBV18	TRBJ1-1	NA	NA	TGTGCCAGCTCACCAGGGCAAACCACTGAAGCTTTCTTT	CASSPGQTTEAFF
TRBV5-1	TRBJ2-1	NA	NA	TGCGCCAGCAGCTTGGGGGGGGCTTCCGAGCAGTTCTTC	CASSLGGASEQFF
TRBV5-4	TRBJ2-5	NA	NA	TGTGCCACATTTAGATCGGAGACCCAGTACTTC	CATFRSETQYF
TRBV4-3	TRBJ2-7	NA	NA	TGCGCCAGCAGCCAAGATAGGGGATACGAGCAGTACTTC	CASSQDRGYEQYF
TRBV6-6	TRBJ1-2	NA	NA	TGTGCCAGCATAATAGGGGCCCATGGCTACACCTTC	CASIIGAHGYTF
TRBV10-3	TRBJ1-1	NA	NA	TGTGCCATCAGTGGGGTTTTTGGGGGGAAGGCTGAAGCTTTCTTT	CAISGVFGGKAEAFF
TRBV30	TRBJ1-2	TRBD1	NA	TGTGCCTGGCGAACCGGGACAGCACGACCTTACAACTATGGCTACACCTTC	CAWRTGTARPYNYGYTF
TRBV7-9	TRBJ2-1	TRBD2	NA	TGTGCCAGCAGCTTAAGGCTAGCGGGAGAATCTGAGCAGTTCTTC	CASSLRLAGESEQFF